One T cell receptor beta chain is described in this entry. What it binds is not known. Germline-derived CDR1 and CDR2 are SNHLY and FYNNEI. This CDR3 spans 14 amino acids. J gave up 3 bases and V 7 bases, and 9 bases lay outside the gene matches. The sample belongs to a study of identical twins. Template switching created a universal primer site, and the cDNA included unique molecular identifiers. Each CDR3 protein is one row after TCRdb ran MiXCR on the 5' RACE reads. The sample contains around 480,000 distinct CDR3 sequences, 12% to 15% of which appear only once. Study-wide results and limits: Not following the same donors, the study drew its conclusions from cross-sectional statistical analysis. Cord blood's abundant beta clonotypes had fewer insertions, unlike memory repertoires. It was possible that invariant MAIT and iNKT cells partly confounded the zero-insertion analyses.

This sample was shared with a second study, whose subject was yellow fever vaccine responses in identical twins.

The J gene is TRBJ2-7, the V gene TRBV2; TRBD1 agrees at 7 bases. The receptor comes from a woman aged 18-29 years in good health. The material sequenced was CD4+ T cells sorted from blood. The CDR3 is CASTIQGTRYEQYF. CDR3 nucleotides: TGTGCCAGCACCATACAGGGGACACGCTACGAGCAGTACTTC.